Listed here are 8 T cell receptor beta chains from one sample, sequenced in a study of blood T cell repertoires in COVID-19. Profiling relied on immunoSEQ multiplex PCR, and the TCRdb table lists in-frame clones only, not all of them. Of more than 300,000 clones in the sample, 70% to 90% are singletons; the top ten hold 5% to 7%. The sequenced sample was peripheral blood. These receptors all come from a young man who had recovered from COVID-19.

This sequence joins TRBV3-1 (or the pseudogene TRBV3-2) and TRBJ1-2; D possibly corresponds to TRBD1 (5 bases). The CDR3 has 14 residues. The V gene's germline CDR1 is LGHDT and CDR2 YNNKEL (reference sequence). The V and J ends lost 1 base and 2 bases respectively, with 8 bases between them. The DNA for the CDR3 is TGTGCCAGCAGCCAAGTGTCAGGGAACTATGGCTACACCTTC. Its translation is CASSQVSGNYGYTF.

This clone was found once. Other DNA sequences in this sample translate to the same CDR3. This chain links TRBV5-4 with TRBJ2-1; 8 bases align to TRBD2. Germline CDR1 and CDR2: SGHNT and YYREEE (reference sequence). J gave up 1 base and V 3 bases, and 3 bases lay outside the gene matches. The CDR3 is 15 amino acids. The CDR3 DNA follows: TGTGCCAGCAGCTCCGGGACTAGTTCCTACAATGAGCAGTTCTTC. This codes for CASSSGTSSYNEQFF.

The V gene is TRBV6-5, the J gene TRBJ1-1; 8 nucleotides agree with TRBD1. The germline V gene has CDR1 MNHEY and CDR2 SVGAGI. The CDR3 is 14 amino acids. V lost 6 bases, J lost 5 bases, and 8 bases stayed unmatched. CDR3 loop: CASSPDRVLTEAFF. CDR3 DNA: TGTGCCAGCAGCCCGGACAGGGTATTGACTGAAGCTTTCTTT.

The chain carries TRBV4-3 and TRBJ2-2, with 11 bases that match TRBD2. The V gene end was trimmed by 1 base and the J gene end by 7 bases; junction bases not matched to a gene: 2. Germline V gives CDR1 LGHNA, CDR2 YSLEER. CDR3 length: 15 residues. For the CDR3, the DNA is TGCGCCAGCAGCCAAGGGGGACTAGCGGACGGGGAGCTGTTTTTT. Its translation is CASSQGGLADGELFF.

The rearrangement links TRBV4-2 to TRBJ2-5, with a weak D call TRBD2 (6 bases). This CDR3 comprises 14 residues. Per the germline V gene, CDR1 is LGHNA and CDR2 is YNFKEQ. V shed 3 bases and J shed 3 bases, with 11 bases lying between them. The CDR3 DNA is TGTGCCAGCAGCCAGGCAGGAGGGAAAGAGACCCAGTACTTC. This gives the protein CASSQAGGKETQYF.

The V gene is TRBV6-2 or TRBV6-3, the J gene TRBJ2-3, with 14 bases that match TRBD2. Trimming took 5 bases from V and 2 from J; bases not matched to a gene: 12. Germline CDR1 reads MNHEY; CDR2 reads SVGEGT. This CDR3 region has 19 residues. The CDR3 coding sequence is TGTGCCAGCAGTCATAAGGGACTAGCGGGAGTGTCAAACACAGATACGCAGTATTTT. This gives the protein CASSHKGLAGVSNTDTQYF.

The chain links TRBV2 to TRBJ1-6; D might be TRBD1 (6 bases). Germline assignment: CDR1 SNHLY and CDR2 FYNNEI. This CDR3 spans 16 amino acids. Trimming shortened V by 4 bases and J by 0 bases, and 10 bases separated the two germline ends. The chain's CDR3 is CASSGTESSYNSPLHF. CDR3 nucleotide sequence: TGTGCCAGCAGTGGGACAGAGAGCTCCTATAATTCACCCCTCCACTTT.

CDR3 amino acids: CASSRGTGASYNEQFF. The CDR3 coding sequence is TGTGCCAGCAGCCGAGGGACAGGGGCGTCCTACAATGAGCAGTTCTTC. The V and J genes are TRBV3-1 (or the pseudogene TRBV3-2) and TRBJ2-1; the match to TRBD1 covers 10 bases. The CDR3 runs 16 residues. Germline V gene data show CDR1 as LGHDT and CDR2 as YNNKEL (reference sequence). The trim removed 4 bases at V and 1 base at J, leaving 4 bases unmatched.